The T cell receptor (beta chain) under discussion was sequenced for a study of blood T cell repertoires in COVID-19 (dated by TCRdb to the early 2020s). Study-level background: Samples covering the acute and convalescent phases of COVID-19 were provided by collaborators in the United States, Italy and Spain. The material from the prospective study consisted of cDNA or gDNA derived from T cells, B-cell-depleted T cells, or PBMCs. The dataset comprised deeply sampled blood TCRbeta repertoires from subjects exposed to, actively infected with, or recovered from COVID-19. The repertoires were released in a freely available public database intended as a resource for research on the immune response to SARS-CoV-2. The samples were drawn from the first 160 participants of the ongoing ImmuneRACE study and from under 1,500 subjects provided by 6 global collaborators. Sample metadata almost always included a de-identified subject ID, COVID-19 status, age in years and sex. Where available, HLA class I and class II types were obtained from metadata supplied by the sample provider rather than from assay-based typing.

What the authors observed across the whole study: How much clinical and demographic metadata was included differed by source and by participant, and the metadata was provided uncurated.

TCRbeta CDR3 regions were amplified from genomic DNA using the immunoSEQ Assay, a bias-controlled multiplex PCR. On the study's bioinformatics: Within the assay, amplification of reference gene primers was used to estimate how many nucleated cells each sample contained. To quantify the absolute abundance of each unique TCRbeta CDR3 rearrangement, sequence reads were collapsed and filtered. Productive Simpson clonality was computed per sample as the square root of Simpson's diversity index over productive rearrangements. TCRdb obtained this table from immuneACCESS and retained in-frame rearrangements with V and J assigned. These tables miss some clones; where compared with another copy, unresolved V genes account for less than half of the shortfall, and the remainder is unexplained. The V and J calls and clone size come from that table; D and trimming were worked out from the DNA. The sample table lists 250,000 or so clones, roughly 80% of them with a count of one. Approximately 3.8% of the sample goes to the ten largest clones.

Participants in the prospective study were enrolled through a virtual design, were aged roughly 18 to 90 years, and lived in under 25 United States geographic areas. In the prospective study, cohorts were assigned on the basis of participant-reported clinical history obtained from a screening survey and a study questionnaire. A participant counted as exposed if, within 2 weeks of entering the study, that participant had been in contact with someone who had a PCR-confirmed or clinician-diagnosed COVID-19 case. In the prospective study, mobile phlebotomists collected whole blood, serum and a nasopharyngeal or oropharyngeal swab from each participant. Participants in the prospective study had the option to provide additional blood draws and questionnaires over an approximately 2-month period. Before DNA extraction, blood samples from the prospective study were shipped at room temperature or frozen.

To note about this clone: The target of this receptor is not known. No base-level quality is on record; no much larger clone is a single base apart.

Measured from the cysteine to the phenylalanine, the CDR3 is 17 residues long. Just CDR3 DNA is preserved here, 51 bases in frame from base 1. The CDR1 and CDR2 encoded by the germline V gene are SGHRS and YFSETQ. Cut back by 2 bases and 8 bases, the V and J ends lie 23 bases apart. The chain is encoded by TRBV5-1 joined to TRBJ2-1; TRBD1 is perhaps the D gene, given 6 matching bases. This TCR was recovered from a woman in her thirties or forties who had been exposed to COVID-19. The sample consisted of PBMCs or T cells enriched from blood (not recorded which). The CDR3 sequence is CASSFQPVAGVGDEQFF. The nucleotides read TGCGCCAGCAGCTTCCAGCCGGTGGCAGGGGTAGGCGATGAGCAGTTCTTC.